Detailed here is one TCR beta chain. Its antigen is unidentified. To make TCR beta libraries, researchers used iRepertoire HTBI primers and Arm-PCR of CDR3 regions. MiXCR was run by TCRdb on the multiplex PCR reads, yielding one entry per CDR3 protein. The data hold 400,000 to 600,000 distinct CDR3 sequences, with roughly 21% observed a single time. The source of the sample is a study of regulatory T cells in long-lasting Graves disease. As for the study in general: Positivity for TSH receptor antibodies plus over 5 years of antithyroid drugs meant persistent Graves' disease. Study-wide results and caveats: The study found persistent patients shared more public clonotypes (roughly 2,600) than new patients (nearly 1,000). Not thyroid tissue but only peripheral blood was studied.

The time point was: persistent/refractory GD, antithyroid drugs over 5 years with positive TRAb. Construction of the TCR library relied on RNA isolated from PBMCs. The length of the CDR3 is 13 residues. Germline CDR1 SGHTA, CDR2 FQGNSA. Trimming cost V 4 bases and J 6 bases, with 13 bases left between them. Sequencing used peripheral blood mononuclear cells (PBMCs), obtained when the disease was refractory, from a patient treated with antithyroid drugs. The receptor's source is a female donor with Graves disease. This chain joins TRBV7-2 and TRBJ2-7; D is perhaps TRBD1 or TRBD2 (5 bases each). In nucleotides, the CDR3 is TGTGCCAGCAGCTGGGACCGACGGAGCGAGCAGTACTTC. Amino acid sequence: CASSWDRRSEQYF.